The 10 T cell receptor beta chains below were found in one sample sequenced in a study of blood T cell repertoires in COVID-19. Using immunoSEQ multiplex PCR, the repertoire was profiled, and TCRdb retains in-frame clones only, with some absent. This sample has 160,000 or so clones, with 90% to 95% found just once. The specimen was peripheral blood. Receptor source: an older woman with COVID-19, enrolled during active disease.

This clone has a handful of counts. The V gene is TRBV19, the J gene TRBJ1-2; possibly TRBD1 for D (6 bases). There are 12 residues in the CDR3. CDR1 and CDR2 (germline): LNHDA, SQIVND (reference sequence). The ends were cut back, 6 bases at V and 5 bases at J, with 10 bases in the middle. In DNA, the CDR3 is TGTGCCAGTAGCAAAGGGGGTTATGGCTACACCTTC. Its translation is CASSKGGYGYTF.

The chain is built from TRBV19 and TRBJ1-1; weak D call: TRBD1 (6 bases). V shed 6 bases and J shed 6 bases, with 20 bases lying between them. Germline values: CDR1 LNHDA, CDR2 SQIVND (reference sequence). The CDR3 totals 15 residues. Here the CDR3 reads CASSIMGAQGAEAFF. The CDR3 bases are TGTGCCAGTAGCATTATGGGGGCACAGGGCGCTGAAGCTTTCTTT.

This chain links TRBV5-4 with TRBJ1-4; TRBD1 agrees at 11 bases. From germline, CDR1 is SGHNT and CDR2 YYREEE (reference sequence). The CDR3 has 15 amino acids. Trimming cost V 4 bases and J 5 bases; bases outside gene matches: 4. This CDR3 reads CASSGGQGGNEKLFF. The CDR3 DNA is TGTGCCAGCAGCGGGGGACAGGGGGGAAATGAAAAACTGTTTTTT.

The table lists this clone with a few counts. In DNA, the CDR3 is TGTGCCAGCAGCTTAGCCCTTGGGACACCGAACACTGAAGCTTTCTTT. Its protein product is CASSLALGTPNTEAFF. The chain carries TRBV7-8 and TRBJ1-1; weak D call: TRBD1 (6 bases). The germline V and J ends were trimmed by 0 bases and 1 base, with 12 bases remaining between them. This CDR3 comprises 16 residues. CDR1 is SGHVS, CDR2 FQNEAQ, per germline. The whole variable domain, filled in from reference TRBV7-8 and TRBJ1-1, reads GAGVSQSPRYKVAKRGQDVALRCDPISGHVSLFWYQQALGQGPEFLTYFQNEAQLDKSGLPSDRFFAERPEGSVSTLKIQRTQQEDSAVYLCASSLALGTPNTEAFFGQGTRLTVV.

V and J are TRBV30 and TRBJ1-3; no clear D. This CDR3 region has 12 residues. Germline V lookup: CDR1 GTSNPN, CDR2 SVGIG (reference sequence). Trimming removed 0 bases at V and 8 bases at J, with 8 bases between. CDR3 sequence (DNA): TGTGCCTGGAGTGTAATGCGAGACACCATATATTTT. This codes for CAWSVMRDTIYF.

This clone was seen only once. Other DNA variants within this sample encode the same CDR3. V gene TRBV18 combines with J gene TRBJ2-7; possibly TRBD1 for D (6 bases). V lost 2 bases and J 1 base, leaving 6 bases between the germline ends. The germline gives CDR1 KGHSH, CDR2 LQKENI. CDR3 length equals 13 residues. Here the CDR3 reads CASSPGQSYEQYF. The DNA for the CDR3 is TGTGCCAGCTCACCAGGACAGTCCTACGAGCAGTACTTC.

This chain links TRBV18 with TRBJ1-1, with D possibly matching TRBD1 (6 bases). From germline, CDR1 is KGHSH and CDR2 LQKENI. Trimming shortened V by 2 bases and J by 0 bases, and 10 bases separated the two germline ends. This CDR3 has 15 amino acids. This CDR3 reads CASSPGQGMNTEAFF. CDR3 DNA sequence: TGTGCCAGCTCACCAGGGCAGGGGATGAACACTGAAGCTTTCTTT.

This rearrangement joins TRBV9 to TRBJ1-3; 9 nucleotides agree with TRBD1. V was clipped by 4 bases and J by 4 bases; unmatched bases: 6. Germline V gives CDR1 SGDLS, CDR2 YYNGEE. The CDR3 extends over 15 amino acids. The CDR3 DNA follows: TGTGCCAGCAGCCTAGGGACAGGGCCCGGAAACACCATATATTTT. This sequence encodes CASSLGTGPGNTIYF.

CDR3 DNA: TGTGCCAGCAGCTCCCCCGACAGGGGGCATGGCTACACCTTC. This codes for CASSSPDRGHGYTF. The rearrangement links TRBV7-2 to TRBJ1-2, with 10 nucleotides matching TRBD1. After removal of 4 bases from V and 6 bases from J, the junction contained 5 bases not matched to a gene. The CDR3 has 14 amino acids. The germline CDR1 and CDR2 sequences are SGHTA and FQGNSA. Complete variable domain (other parts from reference TRBV7-2 and TRBJ1-2): GAGVSQSPSNKVTEKGKDVELRCDPISGHTALYWYRQSLGQGLEFLIYFQGNSAPDKSGLPSDRFSAERTGGSVSTLTIQRTQQEDSAVYLCASSSPDRGHGYTFGSGTRLTVV.

Only one count was recorded for this clone. The gene calls are TRBV11-1 and TRBJ1-2; TRBD1 matches 9 bases. The CDR3 has 13 amino acids. Germline CDR1 and CDR2: SGHAT and FQDESV (reference sequence). Losses at the gene ends were 6 bases for V and 8 bases for J; bases not matched to a gene: 7. The CDR3 DNA sequence: TGTGCCAGCAGACGTACAGGGGGCAGCGGCTACACCTTC. Its protein is CASRRTGGSGYTF.